One sample yielded the 9 T cell receptor beta chains listed below, sequenced in a study of CD8+ T cells in alopecia areata. Treatment defined: oral pan-JAK inhibitor, 5-10 mg twice daily. Extracted RNA was reverse transcribed, and the resulting cDNA served as sequencing template. Sequencing used immunoSEQ multiplex PCR; TCRdb keeps in-frame clones, though not all of them. The table lists more than 90,000 clones, 58% of them singletons. Material: CD8+ T cells sorted from blood, obtained at week 4, from a patient treated with tofacitinib. All receptors come from a human donor with alopecia areata.

In its sample, this clone was seen a few times. The chain links TRBV30 to TRBJ1-1; D ambiguous. Deletions cut 2 bases from V and 2 bases from J, with 6 bases between. CDR1 and CDR2 from the germline V gene are GTSNPN and SVGIG (reference sequence). This CDR3 spans 12 amino acids. CDR3 in DNA: TGTGCCTGGAGTACTCGTAACACTGAAGCTTTCTTT. Translating gives CAWSTRNTEAFF.

This clone was detected only a few times. The chain links TRBV29-1 to TRBJ1-2; possibly TRBD1 for D (5 bases). V lost 6 bases, J lost 2 bases, and 19 bases lay in between. Germline V gene lookup returns CDR1 SQVTM and CDR2 ANQGSEA. This CDR3 is 15 amino acids long. CDR3 coding DNA: TGCAGCGTGCCCGAAGGGACGGCAGGGAACTATGGCTACACCTTC. Protein product: CSVPEGTAGNYGYTF.

This chain uses TRBV29-1 with TRBJ1-1; D uncertain. V was clipped by 2 bases and J by 3 bases, with 4 bases between them. The CDR3 has 11 amino acids. Looked up from germline, CDR1 is SQVTM and CDR2 is ANQGSEA. CDR3 amino acids: CSVEHDTEAFF. In DNA, the CDR3 is TGCAGCGTTGAACATGACACTGAAGCTTTCTTT.

This clone ranks as medium-sized. The V gene is TRBV15, the J gene TRBJ2-3; perhaps TRBD2 as D (6 bases). Germline V CDR1 and CDR2: LNHNV, YYDKDF (reference sequence). This CDR3 region has 14 residues. V was cut by 0 bases and J by 4 bases, with 8 bases left in between. The CDR3 bases are TGTGCCACCAGCAGAGATCGGAGGGCAGATACGCAGTATTTT. Translating gives CATSRDRRADTQYF.

This sequence joins TRBV4-2 and TRBJ1-2; D might be TRBD1 (5 bases). The CDR3 has 14 residues. Germline CDR1 and CDR2: LGHNA and YNFKEQ. Trimming shortened V by 0 bases and J by 2 bases, and 7 bases separated the two germline ends. The chain's CDR3 is CASSQDPGNYGYTF. The CDR3 region has the DNA TGTGCCAGCAGCCAAGATCCAGGGAACTATGGCTACACCTTC.

This clone was seen once. The chain couples TRBV27 to TRBJ2-5; 7 bases line up with TRBD1. V gave up 5 bases and J gave up 0 bases; unmatched junction bases: 3. The CDR3 is made up of 14 amino acids. From germline, CDR1 is MNHEY and CDR2 SMNVEV (reference sequence). Here the CDR3 reads CASSQDRDQETQYF. For the CDR3, the DNA is TGTGCCAGCAGTCAAGACAGGGACCAAGAGACCCAGTACTTC.

In its sample, this clone was seen once. The chain has TRBV11-2 and TRBJ2-2, with D tentatively TRBD2 (5 bases). The germline V and J ends were trimmed by 2 bases and 4 bases, with 11 bases remaining between them. Germline CDR1 reads SGHAT; CDR2 reads FQNNGV. The CDR3 covers 15 residues. The CDR3 region has the DNA TGTGCCAGCAGCTTATTTATCGAGGGCACCGGGGAGCTGTTTTTT. Its protein product is CASSLFIEGTGELFF.

This clone was found a few times. This sequence joins TRBV29-1 and TRBJ1-3; 9 bases align to TRBD1. Germline values: CDR1 SQVTM, CDR2 ANQGSEA. The CDR3 covers 11 residues. V dropped 3 bases and J dropped 14; count of bases not matched to a gene: 5. CDR3: CSVDPGQGVYF. The CDR3 DNA sequence: TGCAGCGTTGACCCGGGACAGGGTGTATATTTT.

V and J are TRBV27 and TRBJ2-1, with a possible D match to TRBD2 (6 bases). Trimming took off 8 bases at V and 7 bases at J, with 24 bases between the two ends. This CDR3 region has 16 residues. The germline gives CDR1 MNHEY, CDR2 SMNVEV (reference sequence). This CDR3 is CASCNLGTEGMNEQFF. CDR3 sequence (DNA): TGTGCCAGCTGTAACCTCGGGACTGAGGGTATGAATGAGCAGTTCTTC.